The next 32 T cell receptor beta chains were all read from a single sample in a study of T cell responses to AZD1222 COVID-19 vaccine. TCRdb's copy holds only in-frame clones and misses some; the assay was immunoSEQ multiplex PCR. The sample has roughly 42,000 clones; approximately 85% are singletons. The sample was peripheral blood, taken 28 days after the second dose of the MenACWY control vaccine. The receptors shown here come from an adult who received the MenACWY meningococcal vaccine as a control.

CDR3: CASSLVRIGNQETQYF. CDR3 in DNA: TGTGCCAGCAGCTTAGTGAGAATTGGGAACCAAGAGACCCAGTACTTC. The chain carries TRBV7-2 and TRBJ2-5; D is unclear. The CDR3 consists of 16 residues. The germline V gene encodes CDR1 SGHTA and CDR2 FQGNSA. Trimming took off 1 base at V and 0 bases at J, with 12 bases between the two ends.

The gene calls are TRBV5-4 and TRBJ2-7; a weak D match, TRBD2 (5 bases). The V and J ends lost 4 bases and 7 bases respectively, with 18 bases between them. There are 14 residues in the CDR3. CDR1 SGHNT and CDR2 YYREEE come from the germline V gene (reference sequence). Written as DNA, the CDR3 is TGTGCCAGCAGCCAATCCGGGGAGCCCCGGGAGCAGTACTTC. It is translated as CASSQSGEPREQYF.

The chain combines TRBV7-9 with TRBJ1-4; TRBD1 aligns across 7 bases. The junction had 11 bases not matched to a gene; V was cut back by 5 bases and J by 8 bases. The germline V gene has CDR1 SEHNR and CDR2 FQNEAQ (reference sequence). The CDR3 consists of 15 residues. For the CDR3, the DNA is TGTGCCAGCAGCGCAGGTACAGGGGTCAAAGAAAAACTGTTTTTT. It codes for CASSAGTGVKEKLFF.

The rearrangement joins TRBV7-9 to TRBJ1-2, with 7 bases aligning to TRBD1. The CDR3 sequence is 13 residues long. Germline loops: CDR1 SEHNR, CDR2 FQNEAQ (reference sequence). V dropped 6 bases and J dropped 8; count of bases not matched to a gene: 9. The CDR3 protein is CASRLTGAWGYTF. The CDR3 DNA follows: TGTGCCAGCAGACTCACAGGGGCGTGGGGCTACACCTTC. Drawing the rest from reference TRBV7-9 and TRBJ1-2, the complete variable domain is DTGVSQNPRHKITKRGQNVTFRCDPISEHNRLYWYRQTLGQGPEFLTYFQNEAQLEKSRLLSDRFSAERPKGSFSTLEIQRTEQGDSAMYLCASRLTGAWGYTFGSGTRLTVV.

This clone occurred once. The CDR3 DNA follows: TGTGCCAGCAGTTTAAGGGGAAATTATTCACCCCTCCACTTT. This encodes CASSLRGNYSPLHF. The J gene is TRBJ1-6, the V gene TRBV28; tentatively, D is TRBD1 (5 bases). This CDR3 has 14 residues. Deletions cut 2 bases from V and 8 bases from J, with 10 bases between. Germline CDR1 MDHEN, CDR2 SYDVKM.

The chain uses TRBV28 and TRBJ1-1; D is ambiguous. The germline CDR1 and CDR2 sequences are MDHEN and SYDVKM. The CDR3 has 13 residues. The V end lost 4 bases, the J end lost 0 bases, and 6 bases lay between the germline ends. The CDR3 DNA sequence: TGTGCCAGCAGTTCCCGCTTGAACACTGAAGCTTTCTTT. This codes for CASSSRLNTEAFF.

The CDR3 sequence: CATSRELASGELFF. The DNA for the CDR3 is TGTGCCACCAGCAGGGAATTAGCATCCGGGGAGCTGTTTTTT. This sequence joins TRBV15 and TRBJ2-2; D call uncertain. V lost 3 bases and J lost 6, with 11 bases in between. The CDR3 spans 14 residues. Looked up from germline, CDR1 is LNHNV and CDR2 is YYDKDF (reference sequence).

This clone was recorded once. J is TRBJ2-1 and V is TRBV5-1; 10 bases match TRBD2. Germline values: CDR1 SGHRS, CDR2 YFSETQ. The CDR3 extends over 16 amino acids. The J segment lost 2 bases and the V segment lost 4 bases, leaving 6 bases of the junction unmatched. The CDR3 here is CASSPGTSATYNEQFF. The CDR3 bases are TGCGCCAGCAGCCCCGGGACTAGCGCAACCTACAATGAGCAGTTCTTC.

This chain links TRBV5-1 with TRBJ2-1; 11 bases agree with TRBD2. The germline CDR1 and CDR2 sequences are SGHRS and YFSETQ. V shed 4 bases, J shed 4 bases, and the junction held 4 bases outside the gene matches. CDR3 size: 15 residues. The chain's CDR3 is CASSPTSGTYNEQFF. The CDR3 DNA is TGCGCCAGCAGCCCGACTAGCGGGACTTACAATGAGCAGTTCTTC.

This chain uses TRBV7-3 with TRBJ2-3; TRBD2 matches 9 bases. CDR1 is SGHTA and CDR2 is FQGTGA in the germline V gene. This CDR3 spans 15 amino acids. Trimming took 5 bases from V and 2 from J; bases not matched to a gene: 5. The CDR3 is CASSPTSGLTDTQYF. The CDR3 nucleotides read TGTGCCAGCAGCCCGACTAGCGGCCTCACAGATACGCAGTATTTT.

The rearrangement links TRBV25-1 to TRBJ1-5; D perhaps matches TRBD1 (6 bases). CDR1 is MGHDK, CDR2 SYGVNS, per germline. CDR3 length: 16 amino acids. V was clipped by 1 base and J by 3 bases, with 13 bases between them. CDR3 in DNA: TGTGCCAGCAGTGAATTCGCAGGGGCGGACAATCAGCCCCAGCATTTT. It specifies CASSEFAGADNQPQHF.

This clone was counted a single time. This rearrangement joins TRBV29-1 to TRBJ2-7, with TRBD2 matching over 8 bases. The germline V gene has CDR1 SQVTM and CDR2 ANQGSEA. This CDR3 contains 14 residues. V shed 7 bases, J shed 0 bases, and the junction held 8 bases outside the gene matches. For the CDR3, the DNA is TGCAGCGCCGGAATAGCGGGATTCTCCTACGAGCAGTACTTC. Its protein product is CSAGIAGFSYEQYF.

This clone was counted a few times. The chain carries TRBV4-1 and TRBJ1-5; D gene ambiguous. CDR1 is MGHRA and CDR2 is YSYEKL in the germline V gene. Between the trimmed V and J ends, which lost 1 base and 3 bases, there was a span of 16 bases. This CDR3 is built from 17 residues. In DNA, the CDR3 is TGCGCCAGCAGCCAAGGCCGCGCGCGCGGATCCAATCAGCCCCAGCATTTT. This gives the protein CASSQGRARGSNQPQHF.

The V gene is TRBV27, the J gene TRBJ2-2; D may correspond to TRBD1 or TRBD2 (5 bases each). Per germline, CDR1 MNHEY and CDR2 SMNVEV (reference sequence). The CDR3 spans 18 residues. The V and J ends lost 0 bases and 0 bases respectively, with 14 bases between them. The CDR3 bases are TGTGCCAGCAGTTTATCGTCCCCGGGACGCGCGAACACCGGGGAGCTGTTTTTT. Translating gives CASSLSSPGRANTGELFF.

The chain uses TRBV7-9 and TRBJ2-7; TRBD2 matches 12 bases. Germline CDR1 reads SEHNR; CDR2 reads FQNEAQ (reference sequence). This CDR3 region has 14 residues. The junction had 4 bases not matched to a gene; V was cut back by 8 bases and J by 2 bases. The CDR3 bases are TGTGCCAGCGGGACTAGCGGGCGCACCTACGAGCAGTACTTC. It yields the protein CASGTSGRTYEQYF.

The rearrangement joins TRBV6-4 to TRBJ2-1; possibly TRBD2 for D (6 bases). The germline CDR1 and CDR2 sequences are MRHNA and SNTAGT. The CDR3 spans 15 residues. Trimming took off 8 bases at V and 1 base at J, with 15 bases between the two ends. DNA of the CDR3: TGTGCCAGCGGAGGAACAGGAGGGTCCTACAATGAGCAGTTCTTC. Protein: CASGGTGGSYNEQFF.

The table lists this clone with a count of one. The chain carries TRBV2 and TRBJ2-7; D unclear. V lost 1 base to trimming and J lost 6 bases, with 16 bases between them. Germline CDR1 reads SNHLY; CDR2 reads FYNNEI. This CDR3 is built from 15 residues. In DNA, the CDR3 is TGTGCCAGCAGTGAAGAACGACTGGGTATCGCCGAGCAGTACTTC. Encoded protein: CASSEERLGIAEQYF.

This clone has more than one count but fewer than ten. CDR3: CASSTSPGTPYAFQNTIYF. The DNA of the CDR3 is TGTGCCAGCAGCACTAGTCCCGGGACACCTTACGCGTTCCAAAACACCATATATTTT. V is TRBV9 and J is TRBJ1-3, with a weak D call TRBD1 (6 bases). V lost 4 bases and J 6 bases, leaving 29 bases between the germline ends. This CDR3 is 19 amino acids long. Germline V gene lookup returns CDR1 SGDLS and CDR2 YYNGEE.

The chain joins TRBV27 to TRBJ2-7; a possible D gene is TRBD1 (6 bases). The germline V gene has CDR1 MNHEY and CDR2 SMNVEV (reference sequence). CDR3 size: 14 residues. V was pared by 6 bases and J by 3 bases, with 15 bases between. CDR3 amino acids: CASRRDKFNYEQYF. The CDR3 DNA follows: TGTGCCAGCAGAAGGGACAAGTTTAACTACGAGCAGTACTTC.

The chain joins TRBV28 to TRBJ2-5, with D perhaps TRBD1 (5 bases). The CDR3 loop spans 13 amino acids. Trimming took 6 bases from V and 5 from J, leaving 13 bases between them. Germline V gene sequence: CDR1 MDHEN, CDR2 SYDVKM. The DNA of the CDR3 is TGTGCCAGCAGGTCTAGGGGCTGGGAGACCCAGTACTTC. Protein sequence: CASRSRGWETQYF. Together with reference TRBV28 and TRBJ2-5, the CDR3 gives the full variable domain: DVKVTQSSRYLVKRTGEKVFLECVQDMDHENMFWYRQDPGLGLRLIYFSYDVKMKEKGDIPEGYSVSREKKERFSLILESASTNQTSMYLCASRSRGWETQYFGPGTRLLVL.

In this sample, this clone turned up once. This sequence joins TRBV6-4 and TRBJ1-2, with D perhaps TRBD1 (5 bases). Germline loops: CDR1 MRHNA, CDR2 SNTAGT. The CDR3 covers 14 residues. Between the trimmed V and J ends, which lost 6 bases and 3 bases, there was a span of 14 bases. CDR3 sequence: CASRGGEFDYGYTF. The CDR3, as DNA: TGTGCCAGCAGGGGAGGGGAGTTTGACTATGGCTACACCTTC.

The chain links TRBV14 to TRBJ1-6, with D uncertain. This CDR3 has 14 amino acids. V was pared by 4 bases and J by 9 bases, with 13 bases between. Germline CDR1 is SGHDN and CDR2 is FVKESK. CDR3 sequence reads: CASSPDRRSSPLHF. DNA for the CDR3: TGTGCCAGCAGCCCAGATCGACGGAGTTCACCCCTCCACTTT.

This sequence joins TRBV18 and TRBJ2-5, with TRBD2 as a possible D gene (6 bases). Germline V gene sequence: CDR1 KGHSH, CDR2 LQKENI. The CDR3 is 14 residues long. V lost 6 bases and J 1 base, leaving 12 bases between the germline ends. The CDR3 reads CASSPTSLQETQYF. CDR3 bases: TGTGCCAGCTCTCCTACTAGCCTCCAAGAGACCCAGTACTTC. The whole variable domain, filled in from reference TRBV18 and TRBJ2-5, reads NAGVMQNPRHLVRRRGQEARLRCSPMKGHSHVYWYRQLPEEGLKFMVYLQKENIIDESGMPKERFSAEFPKEGPSILRIQQVVRGDSAAYFCASSPTSLQETQYFGPGTRLLVL.

V is TRBV7-3 and J is TRBJ1-3; D is uncertain. Between the trimmed V and J ends, which lost 5 bases and 0 bases, there was a span of 2 bases. The CDR3 totals 12 residues. CDR1 SGHTA and CDR2 FQGTGA come from the germline V gene. DNA of the CDR3: TGTGCCAGCAGCGTCTCTGGAAACACCATATATTTT. Its translation: CASSVSGNTIYF.

The V and J genes are TRBV7-9 and TRBJ2-3; perhaps TRBD1 as D (5 bases). CDR1 and CDR2 (germline): SEHNR, FQNEAQ (reference sequence). The CDR3 spans 14 residues. V lost 1 base, J lost 6 bases, and 11 bases lay in between. The CDR3 sequence is CASSLGRAGDTQYF. The CDR3, as DNA: TGTGCCAGCAGCTTAGGCAGGGCCGGTGATACGCAGTATTTT.

This rearrangement joins TRBV24-1 to TRBJ2-1, with D tentatively TRBD1 or TRBD2 (5 bases each). CDR1 and CDR2 from the germline V gene are KGHDR and SFDVKD. There are 16 residues in the CDR3. Trimming stripped 9 bases from V and 1 base from J, with 18 bases between. The CDR3 nucleotides read TGTGCCACCCAAGAGACGGGACGTAAGTCCTACAATGAGCAGTTCTTC. Its translation is CATQETGRKSYNEQFF.

This clone turned up a few times. The chain combines TRBV5-1 with TRBJ2-2, with D uncertain. This CDR3 has 13 amino acids. In germline, CDR1 is SGHRS, CDR2 YFSETQ. V was clipped by 0 bases and J by 4 bases, with 4 bases between them. CDR3 protein: CASSLGPTGELFF. Written as DNA, the CDR3 is TGCGCCAGCAGCTTGGGGCCCACCGGGGAGCTGTTTTTT.

V usage is TRBV29-1 and J usage is TRBJ2-7; possibly TRBD1 for D (6 bases). Between the trimmed V and J ends, which lost 7 bases and 4 bases, there was a span of 14 bases. Germline CDR1 and CDR2: SQVTM and ANQGSEA. The CDR3 extends over 12 amino acids. The CDR3, as DNA: TGCAGCGCACAACAGGGATCATACGAGCAGTACTTC. Translating it yields CSAQQGSYEQYF.

The chain couples TRBV24-1 to TRBJ2-5; D is possibly TRBD1 (6 bases). V lost 4 bases and J 5 bases, leaving 13 bases between the germline ends. Germline V gives CDR1 KGHDR, CDR2 SFDVKD. The CDR3 runs to 14 residues. The CDR3 here is CATSDRQAAETQYF. The CDR3 DNA is TGTGCCACCAGTGACCGACAGGCCGCGGAGACCCAGTACTTC.

This chain uses TRBV7-9 with TRBJ2-7; the match to TRBD1 covers 9 bases. V lost 4 bases and J lost 2; bases outside the gene matches: 9. The germline V gene has CDR1 SEHNR and CDR2 FQNEAQ (reference sequence). The CDR3 has 16 residues. As DNA, the CDR3 is TGTGCCAGCAGCTCCCCGCGGACAGGGGTCCCCTACGAGCAGTACTTC. This codes for CASSSPRTGVPYEQYF.

The chain combines TRBV7-6 with TRBJ2-7, with D perhaps matching TRBD1 (5 bases). V was trimmed by 4 bases and J by 9 bases, leaving 10 bases between them. In germline, CDR1 is SGHVS, CDR2 FNYEAQ. The CDR3 covers 11 residues. The CDR3 region has the DNA TGTGCCAGCAGCTCGGACAAACGGCAGTACTTC. Encoded protein: CASSSDKRQYF.

The chain joins TRBV27 to TRBJ2-1; TRBD1 matches 8 bases. Germline values: CDR1 MNHEY, CDR2 SMNVEV (reference sequence). This CDR3 spans 15 amino acids. Trimming at V came to 4 bases and at J to 3 bases, leaving 5 bases not matched to a gene. The CDR3 region is CASSSGQAIYNEQFF. The CDR3 bases are TGTGCCAGCAGTTCGGGACAGGCGATCTACAATGAGCAGTTCTTC.